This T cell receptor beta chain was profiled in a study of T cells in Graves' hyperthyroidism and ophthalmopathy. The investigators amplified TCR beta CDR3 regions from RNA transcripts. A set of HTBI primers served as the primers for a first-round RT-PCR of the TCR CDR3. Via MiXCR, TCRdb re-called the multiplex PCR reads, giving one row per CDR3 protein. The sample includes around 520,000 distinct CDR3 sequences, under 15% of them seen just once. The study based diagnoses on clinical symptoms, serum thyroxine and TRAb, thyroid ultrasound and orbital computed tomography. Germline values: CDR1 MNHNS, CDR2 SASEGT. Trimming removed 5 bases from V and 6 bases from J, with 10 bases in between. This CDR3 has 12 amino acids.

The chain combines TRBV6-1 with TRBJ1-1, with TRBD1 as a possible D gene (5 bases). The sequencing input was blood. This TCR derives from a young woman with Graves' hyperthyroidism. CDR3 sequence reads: CASSWTLPEAFF. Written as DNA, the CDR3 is TGTGCCAGCAGTTGGACACTCCCTGAAGCTTTCTTT.